The rows below give T cell receptor beta chains drawn from one sample of a study of Ad26.COV2.S vaccination and SARS-CoV-2 variants. Assay: immunoSEQ multiplex PCR; the TCRdb copy retains only in-frame clones and omits some. The sample includes tens of thousands of clones, roughly 84% of them seen just once. This specimen consisted of peripheral blood, obtained after recovery from COVID-19. All receptors come from a human donor who had recovered from COVID-19. CDR3s include the opening cysteine and the closing phenylalanine or tryptophan. The order of the fields is D gene, V gene, clone size, J gene, CDR3 protein, CDR3 DNA. The D gene is left open where the match is weak. The size of a clone is reported for some rows only, either as once, few or many, or as a class for expanded clones.

>-|TRBV28|-|TRBJ2-5
CASSLARQQETQYF
TGTGCCAGCAGTTTAGCCCGACAGCAAGAGACCCAGTACTTC
>-|TRBV7-2|once|TRBJ2-2
CASSLERHSPQYTGELFF
TGTGCCAGCAGCTTAGAGAGGCACAGTCCCCAATACACCGGGGAGCTGTTTTTT
>TRBD1|TRBV5-1|-|TRBJ2-1
CASTLRTGRNEQFF
TGCGCCAGCACCCTTCGGACAGGCCGCAATGAGCAGTTCTTC
>-|TRBV10-1|-|TRBJ1-5
CASIEQPQHF
TGCGCCAGCATTGAGCAGCCCCAGCATTTT
>TRBD1|TRBV7-9|-|TRBJ1-2
CASSLLPGQGNYGYTF
TGTGCCAGCAGCCTTCTCCCGGGACAGGGGAACTATGGCTACACCTTC
>-|TRBV2|-|TRBJ1-5
CASNLRDRDQPQHF
TGTGCCAGCAATCTCCGGGACCGGGATCAGCCCCAGCATTTT
>-|TRBV4-2|-|TRBJ2-7
CASRSGNLPYEQYF
TGTGCCAGCAGGTCCGGGAATCTTCCCTACGAGCAGTACTTC
>-|TRBV6-6|-|TRBJ1-1
CASSPQSANTEAFF
TGTGCCAGCAGCCCACAGAGTGCCAACACTGAAGCTTTCTTT
>TRBD2|TRBV3-1/TRBV3-2|-|TRBJ2-7
CASSQVSGSYEQYF
TGTGCCAGCAGCCAAGTTAGCGGGAGCTACGAGCAGTACTTC
>TRBD2|TRBV20-1|-|TRBJ2-3
CSASPGTSGSGNTDTQYF
TGCAGTGCTAGTCCAGGGACTAGCGGGAGTGGTAACACAGATACGCAGTATTTT
>TRBD2|TRBV11-3|-|TRBJ2-2
CASSGGRNTGELFF
TGTGCCAGCTCGGGAGGGCGGAACACCGGGGAGCTGTTTTTT
>-|TRBV29-1|-|TRBJ2-1
CSVVERGGNEQFF
TGCAGCGTTGTTGAACGAGGGGGGAATGAGCAGTTCTTC
>-|TRBV4-1|-|TRBJ1-2
CASSAPRTFSRGYTF
TGCGCCAGCAGCGCCCCTCGGACATTCTCCCGGGGCTACACCTTC
>-|TRBV9|-|TRBJ1-1
CASSVNGLNTEAFF
TGTGCCAGCAGCGTAAATGGGTTGAACACTGAAGCTTTCTTT
>TRBD1|TRBV24-1|-|TRBJ2-1
CATSATGNSYNEQFF
TGTGCCACCAGTGCGACAGGGAATTCCTACAATGAGCAGTTCTTC
>TRBD1|TRBV5-1|-|TRBJ2-4
CASSSNRGPAKNIQYF
TGCGCCAGCAGCTCCAACAGGGGGCCGGCCAAAAACATTCAGTACTTC
>-|TRBV6-5|-|TRBJ1-2
CASSYSRFYGYTF
TGTGCCAGCAGTTATTCCCGGTTCTATGGCTACACCTTC